This T cell receptor beta chain was profiled in a study of CD8 T cells in ankylosing spondylitis. The study, taken as a whole, reports: In ankylosing spondylitis blood, a motif of about eight highly homologous TCR beta variants appeared characteristic. Researchers report that disease-linked clones proved CD8+ and relatively rare in peripheral blood.

V lost 5 bases and J lost 0, with 19 bases in between. The CDR3 extends over 18 amino acids. Germline V gene sequence: CDR1 SGHAT, CDR2 FQDESV (reference sequence). TCRdb called the 5' RACE reads again in MiXCR, with one record for every CDR3 protein. The sample has a few hundred thousand distinct CDR3 sequences, roughly 17% seen once. A note on this clonotype: Its antigen is unidentified.

The chain employs TRBV11-1 and TRBJ1-4; D is uncertain. The origin of this receptor is a male donor with ankylosing spondylitis. The sequencing sample was made of blood, either unsorted or a sorted T cell fraction (not recorded which). CDR3 DNA: TGTGCCAGCAGCCCCGCCGGGCCGTCACTCACAACTAATGAAAAACTGTTTTTT. It encodes CASSPAGPSLTTNEKLFF.